Each of the 11 T cell receptor beta chains below was sequenced from the same sample in a study of Graves' ophthalmopathy and Graves' hyperthyroidism (dated by TCRdb to about 2018). Data came from an Illumina HiSeq 2000. For repertoire sequencing, the TCR beta CDR3 regions were amplified from RNA transcripts. HTBI primers and the Qiagen OneStep RT-PCR kit were used in a first-round RT-PCR, which was followed by a second-round multiplex PCR, size selection and purification. In-frame beta chains were kept once TCRdb had trimmed the public reads at Q25 with fastp and called clones with MiXCR. Entries are consolidated by CDR3 protein sequence, retaining the most common genes and DNA. The sample has 450,000 to 600,000 distinct CDR3 sequences on record, about 40% of them singletons. The ten biggest clones cover around 4.6% of the sample. Sequencing input: peripheral blood or thyroid tissue (not recorded which). The receptor source for this set is an adult man with Graves' hyperthyroidism.

In its sample, this clonotype was seen many times. The chain has TRBV13 and TRBJ1-1; 8 bases align to TRBD1. Germline-derived CDR1 and CDR2 are PRHDT and FYEKMQ (reference sequence). The CDR3 covers 14 residues. V shed 5 bases and J 5 bases; nucleotides not matched to a gene: 7. As DNA, the CDR3 is TGTGCCAGCAGCCTAAGGACAGGGAAGACTGAAGCTTTCTTT. It translates to CASSLRTGKTEAFF.

This clonotype has just one count. The rearrangement joins TRBV2 to TRBJ1-2; no clear D. The ends were cut back, 6 bases at V and 8 bases at J, with 10 bases in the middle. This CDR3 is 11 amino acids long. Germline V gene sequence: CDR1 SNHLY, CDR2 FYNNEI. The CDR3 spells CASSHGGGYTF. CDR3 nucleotides: TGTGCCAGCAGCCACGGCGGAGGCTACACCTTC.

This clonotype occurred many times. The J gene is TRBJ2-2, the V gene TRBV2; D is unclear. In germline, CDR1 is SNHLY, CDR2 FYNNEI. The CDR3 has 14 amino acids. Deletions cut 6 bases from V and 3 bases from J, with 11 bases between. The CDR3: CASRADGYTGELFF. Written as DNA, the CDR3 is TGTGCCAGCAGAGCTGACGGTTACACCGGGGAGCTGTTTTTT.

The chain links TRBV7-9 to TRBJ1-4, with 10 bases fitting TRBD1. Germline V CDR1 and CDR2: SEHNR, FQNEAQ (reference sequence). Trimming took 3 bases from V and 10 from J; bases not matched to a gene: 11. CDR3 length equals 16 residues. CDR3 nucleotide sequence: TGTGCCAGCAGCTTCCGGGACAGGGGAGGGGGCGGAAAACTGTTTTTT. Translated, it gives CASSFRDRGGGGKLFF.

V and J are TRBV10-2 and TRBJ2-7, with 12 bases matching TRBD1. Germline V gene data show CDR1 as WSHSY and CDR2 as SAAADI. The CDR3 loop spans 15 amino acids. Losses at the gene ends were 8 bases for V and 1 base for J; bases not matched to a gene: 6. The CDR3 sequence: CASVGTGGPSYEQYF. Written as DNA, the CDR3 is TGCGCCAGCGTTGGGACAGGGGGCCCGTCCTACGAGCAGTACTTC.

The chain combines TRBV5-5 with TRBJ1-2; D not certain. V lost 3 bases to trimming and J lost 8 bases, with 14 bases between them. The germline V gene encodes CDR1 SGHKS and CDR2 YYEKEE (reference sequence). There are 13 residues in the CDR3. CDR3 region: CASSSLAGVGYTF. CDR3 DNA sequence: TGTGCCAGCAGCTCCCTCGCCGGGGTAGGCTACACCTTC.

This clonotype was seen only once. V and J are TRBV12-3 or TRBV12-4 and TRBJ2-5, with TRBD2 matching over 10 bases. The CDR3 runs to 14 residues. Losses at the gene ends were 6 bases for V and 5 bases for J; bases not matched to a gene: 6. CDR3 DNA: TGTGCCAGCAGCTATAGCGGGGGGCATGAGACCCAGTACTTC. It encodes CASSYSGGHETQYF.

J is TRBJ2-7 and V is TRBV29-1; 8 bases are a match to TRBD1. The CDR3 extends over 13 amino acids. Looked up from germline, CDR1 is SQVTM and CDR2 is ANQGSEA. Unmatched junction bases numbered 4, after V lost 5 bases and J lost 1 base. The chain's CDR3 is CSVTGQVSYEQYF. The CDR3, as DNA: TGCAGCGTTACGGGACAGGTTTCCTACGAGCAGTACTTC.

This clonotype was seen only a few times. The rearrangement joins TRBV6-6 to TRBJ1-4; D remains unclear. Germline V CDR1 and CDR2: MNHNY, SVGAGI (reference sequence). V lost 7 bases and J lost 11, with 14 bases in between. This CDR3 spans 12 amino acids. The CDR3 loop reads CASTSNLVKLFF. The CDR3 DNA is TGTGCCAGCACGTCAAACCTTGTTAAACTGTTTTTT.

This clonotype was observed at least ten times. The chain combines TRBV5-8 with TRBJ1-2; a weak D match, TRBD1 (5 bases). V dropped 5 bases and J dropped 3 bases, with 14 bases sitting between them. The germline gives CDR1 SGHTS, CDR2 YDEGEE. This CDR3 region has 14 residues. In nucleotides, the CDR3 is TGTGCCAGCAGTTTAGCAGGGTCCGACTATGGCTACACCTTC. This encodes CASSLAGSDYGYTF. Looking up the rest from reference TRBV5-8 and TRBJ1-2 gives the full variable domain: EAGVTQSPTHLIKTRGQQATLRCSPISGHTSVYWYQQALGLGLQFLLWYDEGEERNRGNFPPRFSGRQFPNYSSELNVNALELEDSALYLCASSLAGSDYGYTFGSGTRLTVV.

V usage is TRBV7-8 and J usage is TRBJ1-1, with 10 bases that match TRBD1. Germline assignment: CDR1 SGHVS and CDR2 FQNEAQ. The CDR3 runs to 18 residues. Trimming cost V 5 bases and J 3 bases; bases outside gene matches: 15. CDR3 in amino acids: CASSPGTGVFASDTEAFF. The CDR3 nucleotides are TGTGCCAGCAGCCCCGGGACAGGGGTTTTTGCGTCGGACACTGAAGCTTTCTTT.